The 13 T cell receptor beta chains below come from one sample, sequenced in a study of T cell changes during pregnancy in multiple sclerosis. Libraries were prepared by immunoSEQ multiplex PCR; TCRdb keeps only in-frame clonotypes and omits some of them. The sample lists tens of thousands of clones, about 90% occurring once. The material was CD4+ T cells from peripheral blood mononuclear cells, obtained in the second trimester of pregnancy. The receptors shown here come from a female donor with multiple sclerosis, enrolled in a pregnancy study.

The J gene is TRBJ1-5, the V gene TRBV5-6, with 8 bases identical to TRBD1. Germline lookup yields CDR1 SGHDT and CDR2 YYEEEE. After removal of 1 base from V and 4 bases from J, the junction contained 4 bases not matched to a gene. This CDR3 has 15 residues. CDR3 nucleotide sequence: TGTGCCAGCAGCTTGTCCCAGGGGGCGAATCAGCCCCAGCATTTT. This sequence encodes CASSLSQGANQPQHF.

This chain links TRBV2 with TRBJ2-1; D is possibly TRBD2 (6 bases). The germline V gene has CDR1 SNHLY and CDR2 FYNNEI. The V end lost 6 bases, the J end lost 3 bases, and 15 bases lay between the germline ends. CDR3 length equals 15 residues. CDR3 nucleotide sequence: TGTGCCAGCAGACCGCCGGACTACCGCTACAATGAGCAGTTCTTC. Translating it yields CASRPPDYRYNEQFF.

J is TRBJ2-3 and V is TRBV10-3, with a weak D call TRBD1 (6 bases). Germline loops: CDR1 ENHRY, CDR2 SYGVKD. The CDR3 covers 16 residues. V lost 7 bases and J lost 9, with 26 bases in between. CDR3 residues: CAIMDTGQRDGRTQYF. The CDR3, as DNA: TGTGCCATCATGGATACTGGACAGAGGGACGGACGGACGCAGTATTTT.

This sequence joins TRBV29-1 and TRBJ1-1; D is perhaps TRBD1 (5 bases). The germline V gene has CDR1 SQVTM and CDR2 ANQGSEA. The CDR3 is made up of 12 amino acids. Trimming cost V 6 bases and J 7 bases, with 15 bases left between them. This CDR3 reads CSVTPEGFEAFF. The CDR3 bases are TGCAGCGTAACCCCGGAGGGGTTTGAAGCTTTCTTT.

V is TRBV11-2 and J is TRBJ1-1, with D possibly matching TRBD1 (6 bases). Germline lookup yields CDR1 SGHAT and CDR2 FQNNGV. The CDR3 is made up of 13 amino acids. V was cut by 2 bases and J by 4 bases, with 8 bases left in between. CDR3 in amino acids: CASSLQGFTEAFF. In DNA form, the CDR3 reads TGTGCCAGCAGCTTACAGGGGTTCACTGAAGCTTTCTTT. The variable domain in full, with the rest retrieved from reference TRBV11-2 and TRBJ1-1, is EAGVAQSPRYKIIEKRQSVAFWCNPISGHATLYWYQQILGQGPKLLIQFQNNGVVDDSQLPKDRFSAERLKGVDSTLKIQPAKLEDSAVYLCASSLQGFTEAFFGQGTRLTVV.

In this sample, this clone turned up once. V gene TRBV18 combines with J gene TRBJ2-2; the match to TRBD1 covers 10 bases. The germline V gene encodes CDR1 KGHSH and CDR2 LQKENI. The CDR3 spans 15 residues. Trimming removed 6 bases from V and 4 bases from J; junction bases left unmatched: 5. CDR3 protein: CASSPWTGGTGELFF. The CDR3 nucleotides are TGTGCCAGCTCGCCTTGGACAGGGGGCACCGGGGAGCTGTTTTTT.

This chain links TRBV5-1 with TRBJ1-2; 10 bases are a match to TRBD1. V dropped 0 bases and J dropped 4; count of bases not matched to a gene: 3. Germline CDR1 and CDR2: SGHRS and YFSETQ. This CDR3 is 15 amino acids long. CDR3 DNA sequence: TGCGCCAGCAGCTTGGGGACAGGGGGAAGCTATGGCTACACCTTC. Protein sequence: CASSLGTGGSYGYTF.

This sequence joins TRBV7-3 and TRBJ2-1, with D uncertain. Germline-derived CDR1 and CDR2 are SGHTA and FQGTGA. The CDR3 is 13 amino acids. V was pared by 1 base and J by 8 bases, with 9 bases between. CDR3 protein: CASSLRVRDEQFF. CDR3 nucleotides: TGTGCCAGCAGCTTAAGGGTACGGGATGAGCAGTTCTTC.

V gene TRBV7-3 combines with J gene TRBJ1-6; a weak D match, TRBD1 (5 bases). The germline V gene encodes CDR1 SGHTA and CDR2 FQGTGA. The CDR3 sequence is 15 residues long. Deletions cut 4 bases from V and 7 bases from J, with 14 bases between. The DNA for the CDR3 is TGTGCCAGCAGCTCCTCGGGGGGTTGGAATTCACCCCTCCACTTT. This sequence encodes CASSSSGGWNSPLHF. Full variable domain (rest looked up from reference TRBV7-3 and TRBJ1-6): GAGVSQTPSNKVTEKGKYVELRCDPISGHTALYWYRQSLGQGPEFLIYFQGTGAADDSGLPNDRFFAVRPEGSVSTLKIQRTERGDSAVYLCASSSSGGWNSPLHFGNGTRLTVT.

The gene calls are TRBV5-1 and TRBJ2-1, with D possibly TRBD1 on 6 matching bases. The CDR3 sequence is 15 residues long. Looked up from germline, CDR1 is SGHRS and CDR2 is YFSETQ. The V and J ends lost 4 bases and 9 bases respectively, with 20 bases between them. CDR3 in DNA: TGCGCCAGCAGCGTGGTCCCAGAAACAGGGTCTGAGCAGTTCTTC. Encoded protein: CASSVVPETGSEQFF.

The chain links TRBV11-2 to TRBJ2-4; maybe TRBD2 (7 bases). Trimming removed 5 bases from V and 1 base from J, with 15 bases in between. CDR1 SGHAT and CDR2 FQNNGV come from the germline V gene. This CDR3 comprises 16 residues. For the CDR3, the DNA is TGTGCCAGCAGCCCATACAGGGAGGGGGCCAAAAACATTCAGTACTTC. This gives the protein CASSPYREGAKNIQYF.

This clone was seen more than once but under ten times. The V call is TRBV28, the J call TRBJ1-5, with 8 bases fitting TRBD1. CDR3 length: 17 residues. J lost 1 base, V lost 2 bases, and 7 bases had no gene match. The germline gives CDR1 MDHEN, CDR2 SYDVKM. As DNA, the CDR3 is TGTGCCAGCAGTTTACACAGGGGGGACGGGAGCAATCAGCCCCAGCATTTT. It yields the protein CASSLHRGDGSNQPQHF.

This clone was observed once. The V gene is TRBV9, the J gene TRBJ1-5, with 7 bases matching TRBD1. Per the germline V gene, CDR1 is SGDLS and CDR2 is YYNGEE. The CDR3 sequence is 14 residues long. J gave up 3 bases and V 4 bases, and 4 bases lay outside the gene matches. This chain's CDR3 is CASSPGTVNQPQHF. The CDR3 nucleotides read TGTGCCAGCAGCCCAGGGACAGTCAATCAGCCCCAGCATTTT.